These T cell receptor beta chains were read from a single sample in a study of CDR3 diversity in severe acne. One entry per CDR3 protein, called by TCRdb with MiXCR from the PCR reads. The data show under 100,000 distinct CDR3 sequences, with approximately 52% seen just once and over 9.5% held by the top ten. Sequenced: blood. The source of these receptors is a male donor in good health, serving as a control. The CDR3 runs from the conserved cysteine through the conserved F or W. A D gene is named only where the DNA matches it firmly. For some rows the clone size is stated as once, few or many, or as a class when expanded; others skip it.

d_call j_call clone_size v_call cdr3_aa cdr3_nt
NA TRBJ2-3 NA TRBV5-1 CASSLGQQSDTQYF TGCGCCAGCAGCTTGGGGCAGCAATCAGATACGCAGTATTTT
NA TRBJ1-1 NA TRBV24-1 CATSDSTKTGRGLAFF TGTGCCACCAGTGATTCGACAAAAACAGGGAGAGGGTTAGCTTTCTTT
NA TRBJ1-6 NA TRBV20-1 CSARDQGRNSPLRF TGCAGTGCCAGAGATCAGGGCCGAAATTCACCCCTCCGCTTT
TRBD2 TRBJ2-3 many TRBV20-1 CSASTSGGDTDTQYF TGCAGTGCTTCGACTAGCGGAGGGGACACAGATACGCAGTATTTT
NA TRBJ2-2 NA TRBV24-1 CATSDPGSNTGELFF TGTGCCACCAGTGATCCGGGATCGAACACCGGGGAGCTGTTTTTT
NA TRBJ2-7 NA TRBV6-5 CASSYMAEQYF TGTGCCAGCAGTTACATGGCCGAGCAGTACTTC
NA TRBJ1-3 many TRBV25-1 CATVTGNTIYF TGTGCCACAGTTACTGGAAACACCATATATTTT
TRBD1 TRBJ1-3 NA TRBV6-1 CASRRDRSSGNTIYF TGTGCCAGCAGACGGGACAGGAGCTCTGGAAACACCATATATTTT
TRBD2 TRBJ2-5 NA TRBV7-8 CASSPAPGLVQTQYF TGTGCCAGCAGTCCAGCCCCTGGACTAGTGCAGACCCAGTACTTC
NA TRBJ1-5 NA TRBV20-1 CSARGDGQGGANQPQHF TGCAGTGCTAGAGGTGACGGGCAGGGTGGTGCTAATCAGCCCCAGCATTTT
NA TRBJ1-6 many TRBV9 CASSVFGTPPLHF TGTGCCAGCAGCGTATTTGGGACTCCTCCCCTCCACTTT
NA TRBJ1-1 NA TRBV24-1 CATSDLGDTEAFF TGTGCCACCAGTGATTTAGGGGATACTGAAGCTTTCTTT
NA TRBJ1-1 NA TRBV25-1 CASSLASWLMNTEAFF TGTGCCAGCAGTTTGGCTTCGTGGCTGATGAACACTGAAGCTTTCTTT
NA TRBJ2-7 many TRBV4-2 CASSPGTFSSYEQYF TGTGCCAGCAGCCCCGGGACTTTCAGCTCCTACGAGCAGTACTTC
TRBD1 TRBJ1-2 many TRBV6-5 CASSYWGQHYGYTF TGTGCCAGCAGTTACTGGGGACAGCACTATGGCTACACCTTC
TRBD1 TRBJ2-5 many TRBV3-1 CASSQPDRVETQYF TGTGCCAGCAGCCAACCAGACAGGGTAGAGACCCAGTACTTC
TRBD1 TRBJ2-1 NA TRBV2 CASRGTGSYYNEQFF TGTGCCAGCAGGGGGACAGGGTCTTACTACAATGAGCAGTTCTTC
TRBD2 TRBJ2-5 NA TRBV7-7 CATAGGGVETQYF TGTGCCACCGCGGGGGGGGGGGTGGAGACCCAGTACTTC
TRBD2 TRBJ2-7 NA TRBV15 CATSLAGPSYEQYF TGTGCCACCAGCCTAGCGGGACCCTCCTACGAGCAGTACTTC
NA TRBJ1-6 NA TRBV5-6 CASSLGRSSYNSPLHF TGTGCCAGCAGCTTGGGTCGGAGCTCCTATAATTCACCCCTCCACTTT
NA TRBJ1-2 NA TRBV5-4 CASSFYPGGYTF TGTGCCAGCAGCTTTTACCCTGGCGGCTACACCTTC
TRBD1 TRBJ1-2 many TRBV25-1 CASSEAGTGVDYGYTF TGTGCCAGCAGCGAGGCCGGGACAGGGGTAGACTATGGCTACACCTTC
NA TRBJ2-5 NA TRBV12-5 CASGLGSVRETQYF TGTGCTAGTGGTTTGGGGTCTGTGAGGGAGACCCAGTACTTC
NA TRBJ2-3 NA TRBV2 CASSDGEGTDTQYF TGTGCCAGCAGTGACGGGGAGGGCACAGATACGCAGTATTTT
NA TRBJ1-1 NA TRBV30 CAWNRELEAFF TGTGCCTGGAATCGGGAACTTGAAGCTTTCTTT
NA TRBJ2-5 NA TRBV5-1 CASSLRTRWGTQYF TGCGCCAGCAGCTTGCGGACAAGGTGGGGAACCCAGTACTTC
NA TRBJ2-2 many TRBV9 CASSVTGELFF TGTGCCAGCAGCGTTACCGGGGAGCTGTTTTTT
TRBD1 TRBJ2-2 NA TRBV25-1 CASSGLQGDPGELFF TGTGCCAGCAGTGGCCTCCAGGGGGACCCCGGGGAGCTGTTTTTT
NA TRBJ1-2 NA TRBV6-1 CASSLSGKEGYTF TGTGCCAGCAGTCTGTCAGGGAAAGAGGGCTACACCTTC
TRBD2 TRBJ2-5 NA TRBV11-2 CASSLSTSGRVYF TGTGCCAGCAGCTTATCGACTAGCGGGAGGGTGTACTTC